One sample yielded the 28 T cell receptor beta chains listed below, sequenced in a study of blood T cell repertoires in COVID-19. Sequencing used immunoSEQ multiplex PCR; TCRdb keeps in-frame clones, though not all of them. This sample has over 55,000 clones, with around 90% found just once. The specimen was peripheral blood. Receptors originate from a human donor in a cohort sampled during active COVID-19.

The J gene is TRBJ2-2, the V gene TRBV10-3; TRBD1 matches 7 bases. Looked up from germline, CDR1 is ENHRY and CDR2 is SYGVKD. J gave up 5 bases and V 0 bases, and 3 bases lay outside the gene matches. This CDR3 has 15 amino acids. Written as DNA, the CDR3 is TGTGCCATCAGTGAGTCAGGGGGCCATACCGGGGAGCTGTTTTTT. Translation gives CAISESGGHTGELFF.

The rearrangement links TRBV30 to TRBJ1-5; D might be TRBD1 (6 bases). The CDR3 runs to 14 residues. The germline V gene encodes CDR1 GTSNPN and CDR2 SVGIG (reference sequence). Trimming removed 2 bases at V and 0 bases at J, with 8 bases between. DNA of the CDR3: TGTGCCTGGAGTTCAGGGGCTAGCAATCAGCCCCAGCATTTT. Its translation is CAWSSGASNQPQHF.

This clone was found once. V and J are TRBV5-1 and TRBJ2-7; 8 positions match TRBD1. With V trimmed by 4 bases and J by 4 bases, 7 bases remained unmatched. CDR1 SGHRS and CDR2 YFSETQ come from the germline V gene. CDR3 size: 14 residues. The CDR3 sequence is CASSPGQVTYEQYF. CDR3 bases: TGCGCCAGCAGCCCGGGACAGGTCACGTACGAGCAGTACTTC. The variable domain in full, with the rest retrieved from reference TRBV5-1 and TRBJ2-7, is KAGVTQTPRYLIKTRGQQVTLSCSPISGHRSVSWYQQTPGQGLQFLFEYFSETQRNKGNFPGRFSGRQFSNSRSEMNVSTLELGDSALYLCASSPGQVTYEQYFGPGTRLTVT.

This chain connects TRBV24-1 to TRBJ1-5, with TRBD1 as a possible D gene (6 bases). The CDR3 consists of 14 residues. Trimming left V 3 bases short and J 3 bases short, with 8 bases between. The germline gives CDR1 KGHDR, CDR2 SFDVKD. The chain's CDR3 is CATSDNRVNQPQHF. DNA of the CDR3: TGTGCCACCAGTGATAACAGGGTCAATCAGCCCCAGCATTTT.

V gene TRBV15 combines with J gene TRBJ2-7; the match to TRBD2 covers 10 bases. V was clipped by 5 bases and J by 2 bases; unmatched bases: 6. Germline V gene sequence: CDR1 LNHNV, CDR2 YYDKDF (reference sequence). The CDR3 totals 15 residues. CDR3 sequence (DNA): TGTGCCACCAGCTATAGCGGGGGGCCCGCCTACGAGCAGTACTTC. Protein: CATSYSGGPAYEQYF.

The chain has TRBV3-1 (or the pseudogene TRBV3-2) and TRBJ1-5; no firm D call. The V end lost 0 bases, the J end lost 6 bases, and 6 bases lay between the germline ends. CDR3 length: 13 amino acids. Per the germline V gene, CDR1 is LGHDT and CDR2 is YNNKEL (reference sequence). DNA for the CDR3: TGTGCCAGCAGCCAAGATCACGGTCAGCCCCAGCATTTT. Its protein is CASSQDHGQPQHF.

The rearrangement joins TRBV10-3 to TRBJ2-6; 7 bases are shared with TRBD1. J lost 0 bases, V lost 5 bases, and 7 bases had no gene match. CDR3 size: 17 residues. Germline V CDR1 and CDR2: ENHRY, SYGVKD. This CDR3 is CAISLGQVYSGANVLTF. In DNA, the CDR3 is TGTGCCATCAGTCTTGGACAGGTTTACTCTGGGGCCAACGTCCTGACTTTC.

The chain recombines TRBV2 with TRBJ2-7; D unclear. With 3 bases removed from V and 3 bases from J, the gap between germline ends came to 15 bases. This CDR3 has 15 residues. Germline lookup yields CDR1 SNHLY and CDR2 FYNNEI. The DNA of the CDR3 is TGTGCCAGCAGTGACAGCAGCGCCTATTACTACGAGCAGTACTTC. Translation: CASSDSSAYYYEQYF.

The chain recombines TRBV5-1 with TRBJ2-1; weak D call: TRBD2 (5 bases). The V and J ends lost 2 bases and 6 bases respectively, with 21 bases between them. CDR1 and CDR2 from the germline V gene are SGHRS and YFSETQ. The CDR3 spans 17 residues. CDR3 nucleotide sequence: TGCGCCAGCAGCTTCTCGCTGGGAGCCTCCGAGGGCAATGAGCAGTTCTTC. It specifies CASSFSLGASEGNEQFF.

The chain has TRBV9 and TRBJ2-3, with 12 bases identical to TRBD2. The J segment lost 2 bases and the V segment lost 1 base, leaving 5 bases of the junction unmatched. Germline lookup yields CDR1 SGDLS and CDR2 YYNGEE. The CDR3 is made up of 17 amino acids. The CDR3 is CASSVLAGGRSTDTQYF. The CDR3 DNA sequence: TGTGCCAGCAGCGTACTAGCGGGGGGGCGTTCCACAGATACGCAGTATTTT.

The chain employs TRBV5-4 and TRBJ2-7; TRBD1 might be the D (6 bases). CDR1 SGHNT and CDR2 YYREEE come from the germline V gene (reference sequence). The CDR3 extends over 14 amino acids. V was pared by 2 bases and J by 6 bases, with 15 bases between. The CDR3 loop is CASSFRGSVSEQYF. The CDR3 region has the DNA TGTGCCAGCAGCTTTAGGGGGTCCGTAAGCGAGCAGTACTTC.

The chain recombines TRBV3-1 (or the pseudogene TRBV3-2) with TRBJ2-7, with 10 bases matching TRBD2. In germline, CDR1 is LGHDT, CDR2 YNNKEL (reference sequence). V trimming: 1 base; J trimming: 2 bases; junction bases outside the gene matches: 5. The CDR3 is 16 amino acids. The CDR3 region is CASSQGLAGETYEQYF. The CDR3 nucleotides are TGTGCCAGCAGCCAAGGCCTAGCGGGGGAAACCTACGAGCAGTACTTC.

The genes are TRBV3-1 (or the pseudogene TRBV3-2) and TRBJ1-1; 10 positions agree with TRBD1. There are 16 residues in the CDR3. Trimming at V came to 3 bases and at J to 4 bases, leaving 8 bases not matched to a gene. CDR1 LGHDT and CDR2 YNNKEL come from the germline V gene (reference sequence). CDR3 nucleotides: TGTGCCAGCAGCCAGGCGACAGGGGGCAGCTCCACTGAAGCTTTCTTT. It is translated as CASSQATGGSSTEAFF.

The count of this clone is one. This chain connects TRBV3-1 (or the pseudogene TRBV3-2) to TRBJ1-2; maybe TRBD1 (6 bases). V was shortened by 0 bases and J by 4 bases, with 15 bases between the two germline ends. CDR3 length: 16 amino acids. Germline V gene lookup returns CDR1 LGHDT and CDR2 YNNKEL (reference sequence). CDR3 nucleotides: TGTGCCAGCAGCCAAGAAGGGGGAGGGCTAGGCTATGGCTACACCTTC. Protein product: CASSQEGGGLGYGYTF.

The V gene is TRBV27, the J gene TRBJ2-7; a weak D match, TRBD1 (5 bases). Looked up from germline, CDR1 is MNHEY and CDR2 is SMNVEV (reference sequence). The ends were cut back, 5 bases at V and 7 bases at J, with 15 bases in the middle. The CDR3 loop spans 13 amino acids. The CDR3 bases are TGTGCCAGCAGTCAAGCTACAGGCCGGGAGCAGTACTTC. This translates into CASSQATGREQYF.

The count of this clone is one. CDR3 sequence: CASSYFFSSYEQYF. Written as DNA, the CDR3 is TGTGCCAGCAGCTACTTCTTTAGCTCCTACGAGCAGTACTTC. The chain joins TRBV11-2 to TRBJ2-7, with D unresolved. This CDR3 contains 14 residues. CDR1 is SGHAT and CDR2 is FQNNGV in the germline V gene. The germline V and J ends were trimmed by 4 bases and 0 bases, with 10 bases remaining between them.

The chain employs TRBV5-5 and TRBJ2-7, with 9 bases matching TRBD1. This CDR3 comprises 15 residues. With 4 bases clipped from V and 5 bases from J, the junction kept 10 bases outside the gene matches. Germline values: CDR1 SGHKS, CDR2 YYEKEE (reference sequence). CDR3 DNA: TGTGCCAGCAGCCCCGGACAGGGGAGCGTACACGAGCAGTACTTC. Its translation is CASSPGQGSVHEQYF.

V and J are TRBV9 and TRBJ1-1; TRBD1 might be the D (5 bases). This CDR3 spans 19 amino acids. Trimming removed 0 bases at V and 6 bases at J, with 27 bases between. Germline V lookup: CDR1 SGDLS, CDR2 YYNGEE. The CDR3 sequence: CASSVANRPLGEVDAEAFF. The CDR3 nucleotides read TGTGCCAGCAGCGTAGCGAACCGTCCCTTAGGGGAAGTGGACGCTGAAGCTTTCTTT.

The chain links TRBV7-2 to TRBJ2-5; TRBD2 agrees at 11 bases. The germline gives CDR1 SGHTA, CDR2 FQGNSA. This CDR3 comprises 18 residues. V shed 1 base and J 1 base; nucleotides not matched to a gene: 8. In DNA, the CDR3 is TGTGCCAGCAGCTTAGACATGTCTAGCGGGGGGATCCAAGAGACCCAGTACTTC. This encodes CASSLDMSSGGIQETQYF.

V gene TRBV4-2 combines with J gene TRBJ1-6; D gene ambiguous. The CDR3 has 17 amino acids. The germline gives CDR1 LGHNA, CDR2 YNFKEQ. V lost 0 bases and J lost 7, with 16 bases in between. The CDR3 region is CASSQDQRGALNSPLHF. The CDR3 DNA reads TGTGCCAGCAGCCAAGATCAGAGAGGCGCTTTGAATTCACCCCTCCACTTT.

The rearrangement joins TRBV5-1 to TRBJ2-7; no clear D gene. With 3 bases removed from V and 3 bases from J, the gap between germline ends came to 7 bases. Germline V gene data show CDR1 as SGHRS and CDR2 as YFSETQ. CDR3 size: 12 residues. CDR3 amino acids: CASSWSGYEQYF. The DNA for the CDR3 is TGCGCCAGCAGCTGGTCGGGCTACGAGCAGTACTTC.

This chain connects TRBV7-8 to TRBJ2-1, with 7 bases fitting TRBD1. Losses at the gene ends were 5 bases for V and 1 base for J; bases not matched to a gene: 11. The germline V gene has CDR1 SGHVS and CDR2 FQNEAQ. This CDR3 comprises 17 residues. The CDR3 sequence is CASSLVDRVLSYNEQFF. DNA for the CDR3: TGTGCCAGCAGCCTAGTCGACAGGGTTCTTTCCTACAATGAGCAGTTCTTC.

This sequence joins TRBV23-1 and TRBJ1-2; TRBD1 is a possible D gene (6 bases). TRBV23-1 has ORF status, its function being uncertain. This CDR3 has 15 residues. Trimming left V 2 bases short and J 8 bases short, with 18 bases between. The CDR3 DNA sequence: TGCGCCAGCAGTCAACTAAACCGGGACAATAACGGCTACACCTTC. Residues: CASSQLNRDNNGYTF.

The chain uses TRBV6-5 and TRBJ1-2; D is undetermined. Germline V gene data show CDR1 as MNHEY and CDR2 as SVGAGI. V dropped 9 bases and J dropped 0 bases, with 11 bases sitting between them. The CDR3 consists of 13 residues. The CDR3 protein is CASQRDPNYGYTF. In nucleotides, the CDR3 is TGTGCCAGTCAACGGGATCCTAACTATGGCTACACCTTC.

The J gene is TRBJ2-4, the V gene TRBV6-6; 11 nucleotides align to TRBD2. Trimming removed 0 bases from V and 6 bases from J; junction bases left unmatched: 1. This CDR3 has 15 amino acids. Per the germline V gene, CDR1 is MNHNY and CDR2 is SVGAGI (reference sequence). The CDR3 reads CASSYSGTSGNIQYF. In DNA, the CDR3 is TGTGCCAGCAGTTACTCAGGGACTAGCGGAAACATTCAGTACTTC.

The rearrangement uses TRBV11-2 and TRBJ1-1; D call uncertain. This CDR3 is built from 17 residues. Germline values: CDR1 SGHAT, CDR2 FQNNGV. V was shortened by 1 base and J by 4 bases, with 19 bases between the two germline ends. CDR3 sequence reads: CASSLVRGGQMGTEAFF. DNA of the CDR3: TGTGCCAGCAGCTTAGTCCGGGGAGGGCAGATGGGCACTGAAGCTTTCTTT. The variable domain in full, with the rest retrieved from reference TRBV11-2 and TRBJ1-1, is EAGVAQSPRYKIIEKRQSVAFWCNPISGHATLYWYQQILGQGPKLLIQFQNNGVVDDSQLPKDRFSAERLKGVDSTLKIQPAKLEDSAVYLCASSLVRGGQMGTEAFFGQGTRLTVV.

This chain links TRBV18 with TRBJ1-6; 9 nucleotides line up with TRBD1. Germline-derived CDR1 and CDR2 are KGHSH and LQKENI. CDR3 length: 17 amino acids. J was trimmed by 5 bases and V by 6 bases; bases with no gene match: 11. The CDR3 sequence: CASSQSSDRGHNSPLHF. The CDR3 DNA is TGTGCCAGCTCGCAAAGTTCGGACAGGGGACATAATTCACCCCTCCACTTT.

The chain links TRBV3-1 (or the pseudogene TRBV3-2) to TRBJ1-3, with TRBD1 identical over 8 bases. This CDR3 is 21 amino acids long. Germline V gene data show CDR1 as LGHDT and CDR2 as YNNKEL (reference sequence). V lost 0 bases and J lost 0; bases outside the gene matches: 16. The CDR3 DNA is TGTGCCAGCAGCCAAGATGTCTTCCCTCTTACCACAGGGGGCTCTGGAAACACCATATATTTT. Translating it yields CASSQDVFPLTTGGSGNTIYF.